Following are 8 T cell receptor beta chains from one sample sequenced in a study of blood T cell repertoires in COVID-19. Using immunoSEQ multiplex PCR, the repertoire was profiled, and TCRdb retains in-frame clones only, with some absent. The sample shows over 200,000 clones, approximately 91% of them seen only once. Sequenced input: peripheral blood. These receptors were taken from a person aged 18-35 years with COVID-19, enrolled during active disease.

This clone was detected a few times. The CDR3 region has the DNA TGTGCCAGAATAGTTCATCGCAATCAGCCCCAGCATTTT. This gives the protein CARIVHRNQPQHF. This chain uses TRBV19 with TRBJ1-5, with unresolved D. Trimming removed 9 bases at V and 2 bases at J, with 11 bases between. In germline, CDR1 is LNHDA, CDR2 SQIVND (reference sequence). This CDR3 has 13 residues.

The chain couples TRBV5-6 to TRBJ2-7, with a weak D call TRBD2 (5 bases). The germline V gene encodes CDR1 SGHDT and CDR2 YYEEEE. The CDR3 is 12 residues long. V was shortened by 4 bases and J by 6 bases, with 11 bases between the two germline ends. The CDR3 sequence is CASSRTSGEQYF. CDR3 nucleotides: TGTGCCAGCAGCCGGACTTCGGGCGAGCAGTACTTC.

CDR3 protein: CASSLAAGADYGYTF. In nucleotides, the CDR3 is TGTGCCAGCAGCTTAGCAGCAGGGGCTGACTATGGCTACACCTTC. The J gene is TRBJ1-2, the V gene TRBV7-6; tentative D call: TRBD1 (6 bases). Germline loops: CDR1 SGHVS, CDR2 FNYEAQ. V was trimmed by 0 bases and J by 3 bases, leaving 11 bases between them. CDR3 size: 15 residues.

The chain couples TRBV7-9 to TRBJ2-3; 11 nucleotides align to TRBD2. Trimming took 1 base from V and 2 from J; bases not matched to a gene: 2. Germline-derived CDR1 and CDR2 are SEHNR and FQNEAQ (reference sequence). CDR3 length: 16 amino acids. The CDR3 region has the DNA TGTGCCAGCAGCTTAGTACTAGCGGGAGCCACAGATACGCAGTATTTT. It encodes CASSLVLAGATDTQYF. Full variable domain (rest looked up from reference TRBV7-9 and TRBJ2-3): DTGVSQNPRHKITKRGQNVTFRCDPISEHNRLYWYRQTLGQGPEFLTYFQNEAQLEKSRLLSDRFSAERPKGSFSTLEIQRTEQGDSAMYLCASSLVLAGATDTQYFGPGTRLTVL.

This rearrangement joins TRBV18 to TRBJ2-5, with 13 nucleotides matching TRBD2. V gave up 3 bases and J gave up 3 bases; unmatched junction bases: 4. CDR1 and CDR2 (germline): KGHSH, LQKENI. CDR3 length equals 16 residues. DNA for the CDR3: TGTGCCAGCTCACCCGCCGGGACTAGCGGGGAAGAGACCCAGTACTTC. It is translated as CASSPAGTSGEETQYF.

V and J are TRBV7-2 and TRBJ2-5; 12 bases match TRBD2. The junction had 11 bases not matched to a gene; V was cut back by 1 base and J by 5 bases. In germline, CDR1 is SGHTA, CDR2 FQGNSA. CDR3 length: 18 residues. In nucleotides, the CDR3 is TGTGCCAGCAGCTTAGTTATGCTAGCGGGAGGGCCTAGGGAGACCCAGTACTTC. It is translated as CASSLVMLAGGPRETQYF.

This clone was detected only a few times. The rearrangement links TRBV2 to TRBJ2-7, with 10 nucleotides matching TRBD2. CDR3 size: 12 residues. V was clipped by 7 bases and J by 6 bases; unmatched bases: 3. Germline CDR1 SNHLY, CDR2 FYNNEI. The DNA of the CDR3 is TGTGCCAGCACCCTAGCGGGAGTCGAGCAGTACTTC. Its protein is CASTLAGVEQYF. Using reference TRBV2 and TRBJ2-7 for the parts outside the CDR3, the full variable domain is EPEVTQTPSHQVTQMGQEVILRCVPISNHLYFYWYRQILGQKVEFLVSFYNNEISEKSEIFDDQFSVERPDGSNFTLKIRSTKLEDSAMYFCASTLAGVEQYFGPGTRLTVT.

As to this clone: The sample contains more than one DNA sequence encoding this CDR3. The chain has TRBV5-4 and TRBJ2-3; 13 bases match TRBD2. Germline loops: CDR1 SGHNT, CDR2 YYREEE (reference sequence). J gave up 3 bases and V 4 bases, and 5 bases lay outside the gene matches. The CDR3 is 16 amino acids. The chain's CDR3 is CASSRGLAGVTDTQYF. Here the CDR3 DNA reads TGTGCCAGCAGCCGTGGACTAGCGGGAGTTACAGATACGCAGTATTTT.